This TCR beta chain was sequenced in a study of glioma-infiltrating T cells after dendritic cell vaccination. About the research overall: Patients received autologous tumor lysate-pulsed dendritic cell vaccination between about 2002 and 2013. Findings of the study overall: The cohort had few patients with full blood and tumor sets. No direct clonality-survival link was found; a diverse polyclonal response may matter.

Assay: immunoSEQ multiplex PCR; the TCRdb copy retains only in-frame clones and omits some. The sample yields about 99,000 clones, around 80% seen once. Time point given: after dendritic cell vaccination, including at tumor progression/relapse. Only a few counts were recorded for this clone. What it binds is not known. Additional DNA sequences in this sample encode the identical CDR3. Material: blood, obtained after dendritic cell vaccination. The sequence derives from a human donor with glioblastoma.

The DNA of the CDR3 is TGTGCCAGTAGAACCGGGTACACTGAAGCTTTCTTT. Its translation: CASRTGYTEAFF. The chain employs TRBV19 and TRBJ1-1; D is ambiguous. Germline V gene sequence: CDR1 LNHDA, CDR2 SQIVND (reference sequence). Trimming took 6 bases from V and 3 from J, leaving 8 bases between them. The CDR3 extends over 12 amino acids.